Shown below are 13 T cell receptor beta chains from a single sample sequenced in a study of PD-1 blockade in classical Hodgkin lymphoma. In every patient, relapse followed autologous stem cell transplantation, while exposure to brentuximab vedotin differed. Only in-frame clones appear in the TCRdb table, and some are missing; sequencing was by immunoSEQ multiplex PCR. The table shows around 25,000 clones, with 80% occurring only once. Sequencing was performed on peripheral blood mononuclear cells (PBMCs), taken at baseline. These receptors came from a human donor with classical Hodgkin lymphoma.

The gene calls are TRBV27 and TRBJ1-2; TRBD1 is a possible D gene (6 bases). The CDR3 runs to 13 residues. Germline assignment: CDR1 MNHEY and CDR2 SMNVEV (reference sequence). V was clipped by 6 bases and J by 5 bases, with 13 bases between them. CDR3 residues: CASRPQGEYGYTF. Written as DNA, the CDR3 is TGTGCCAGCAGACCACAGGGAGAATATGGCTACACCTTC.

This chain uses TRBV5-1 with TRBJ1-2; no clear D. The CDR3 consists of 13 residues. CDR1 and CDR2 (germline): SGHRS, YFSETQ. The V end lost 9 bases, the J end lost 1 base, and 13 bases lay between the germline ends. CDR3 residues: CATPPYSNYGYTF. The CDR3 coding sequence is TGCGCCACCCCCCCGTACAGTAACTATGGCTACACCTTC.

This clone was seen only a few times. This chain's CDR3 is CASSLRQHEQYF. For the CDR3, the DNA is TGCGCCAGCAGCTTAAGGCAGCACGAGCAGTACTTC. The genes are TRBV5-1 and TRBJ2-7; D not certain. Trimming stripped 2 bases from V and 5 bases from J, with 8 bases between. This CDR3 is 12 amino acids long. Germline assignment: CDR1 SGHRS and CDR2 YFSETQ.

This rearrangement joins TRBV9 to TRBJ2-1; 10 nucleotides line up with TRBD2. V trimming: 3 bases; J trimming: 10 bases; junction bases outside the gene matches: 7. The CDR3 contains 14 residues. Germline V gene data show CDR1 as SGDLS and CDR2 as YYNGEE. The CDR3 reads CASSGGLAETEQFF. The CDR3 DNA sequence: TGTGCCAGCAGCGGAGGACTAGCGGAGACCGAGCAGTTCTTC.

This clone turned up a few times. V gene TRBV7-2 combines with J gene TRBJ1-1; 9 bases line up with TRBD1. Germline V gene lookup returns CDR1 SGHTA and CDR2 FQGNSA. CDR3 length: 13 amino acids. V lost 4 bases and J lost 7; bases outside the gene matches: 4. This CDR3 is CASSSYRGLEAFF. CDR3 DNA: TGTGCCAGCAGCTCTTACAGGGGGCTTGAAGCTTTCTTT.

This chain uses TRBV6-5 with TRBJ2-2, with D maybe TRBD2 (6 bases). In germline, CDR1 is MNHEY, CDR2 SVGAGI. The CDR3 is made up of 16 amino acids. Trimming shortened V by 3 bases and J by 5 bases, and 16 bases separated the two germline ends. CDR3 protein: CASSYMGGTLTGELFF. The CDR3 DNA reads TGTGCCAGCAGTTATATGGGGGGTACTCTAACCGGGGAGCTGTTTTTT.

V and J are TRBV19 and TRBJ2-7; perhaps D is TRBD1 or TRBD2 (5 bases each). Germline assignment: CDR1 LNHDA and CDR2 SQIVND (reference sequence). V was shortened by 3 bases and J by 3 bases, with 12 bases between the two germline ends. This CDR3 spans 14 amino acids. CDR3 in amino acids: CASSMADGGYEQYF. The DNA for the CDR3 is TGTGCCAGTAGTATGGCGGATGGGGGCTACGAGCAGTACTTC.

The chain uses TRBV5-4 and TRBJ2-7; a weak D match, TRBD1 (6 bases). CDR3 length: 14 residues. Trimming stripped 0 bases from V and 4 bases from J, with 11 bases between. Germline loops: CDR1 SGHNT, CDR2 YYREEE (reference sequence). The DNA of the CDR3 is TGTGCCAGCAGCTTGGAGGCAGGGGTGTACGAGCAGTACTTC. Its translation: CASSLEAGVYEQYF.

The rearrangement links TRBV5-1 to TRBJ2-5; TRBD1 aligns across 7 bases. Germline V CDR1 and CDR2: SGHRS, YFSETQ. This CDR3 comprises 16 residues. J was trimmed by 5 bases and V by 3 bases; bases with no gene match: 13. The CDR3 sequence: CASSSPGQLDQETQYF. The CDR3 DNA reads TGCGCCAGCAGCTCGCCGGGACAGCTAGATCAGGAGACCCAGTACTTC.

The rearrangement uses TRBV28 and TRBJ1-1, with 7 bases fitting TRBD1. The CDR3 covers 14 residues. Trimming cost V 2 bases and J 11 bases; bases outside gene matches: 11. Per the germline V gene, CDR1 is MDHEN and CDR2 is SYDVKM. DNA of the CDR3: TGTGCCAGCAGTTTAGGAGTTTTGGGGACAGTGGCTTTCTTT. Translated, it gives CASSLGVLGTVAFF.

The genes are TRBV6-5 and TRBJ1-1, with 7 positions matching TRBD1. CDR3 length: 12 residues. V was pared by 5 bases and J by 6 bases, with 3 bases of the junction left unmatched. CDR1 and CDR2 from the germline V gene are MNHEY and SVGAGI. CDR3 residues: CASSGTDSEAFF. For the CDR3, the DNA is TGTGCCAGCAGTGGGACAGACTCTGAAGCTTTCTTT.

The gene calls are TRBV19 and TRBJ1-4; TRBD1 aligns across 7 bases. This CDR3 has 14 residues. Germline CDR1 reads LNHDA; CDR2 reads SQIVND (reference sequence). V shed 1 base and J 8 bases; nucleotides not matched to a gene: 4. CDR3 DNA: TGTGCCAGTAGTATAGGGGACAGCAGCGAAAAACTGTTTTTT. This encodes CASSIGDSSEKLFF.

The rearrangement uses TRBV18 and TRBJ2-5; TRBD1 matches at 7 bases. There are 16 residues in the CDR3. V lost 5 bases, J lost 0 bases, and 9 bases stayed unmatched. Looked up from germline, CDR1 is KGHSH and CDR2 is LQKENI. In DNA form, the CDR3 reads TGTGCCAGCTCATTCCTCCGGGACAGAAACCAAGAGACCCAGTACTTC. Amino acids: CASSFLRDRNQETQYF.